A selection of T cell receptor beta chains follows, all from one sample in a study of blood T cell repertoires in COVID-19. Sequencing was performed with immunoSEQ multiplex PCR; in TCRdb, only in-frame clones are kept and a portion is missing. Among 100,000 to 150,000 clones listed, nearly 90% were seen once. The sequenced sample was peripheral blood. The receptors derive from a woman of 80 years or more with acute or convalescent COVID-19. Each CDR3 is given with its conserved first and last residue. The order of the fields is D gene, J gene, clone size, V gene, CDR3 protein, CDR3 DNA. A D gene is named only where the DNA matches it firmly. Clone sizes are given selectively: once, few, many, or a class where the clone is expanded.

>NA|TRBJ2-7|NA|TRBV6-1
CASSEAHRSASYEQYF
TGTGCCAGCAGTGAAGCTCATAGATCCGCCTCCTACGAGCAGTACTTC
>NA|TRBJ2-5|NA|TRBV24-1
CATRTEKETQYF
TGTGCCACCCGGACAGAGAAAGAGACCCAGTACTTC
>TRBD2|TRBJ2-3|NA|TRBV5-1
CASSLLLAGVSDTQYF
TGCGCCAGCAGCTTGCTTCTAGCGGGGGTATCAGATACGCAGTATTTT
>NA|TRBJ2-1|NA|TRBV28
CASSTGTRFDEQFF
TGTGCCAGCAGTACCGGGACAAGGTTCGATGAGCAGTTCTTC
>TRBD1|TRBJ1-5|once|TRBV6-5
CASRSGTVGNQPQHF
TGTGCCAGCAGGTCCGGGACAGTAGGGAATCAGCCCCAGCATTTT
>NA|TRBJ2-7|NA|TRBV12-3/TRBV12-4
CASSLGGKEQYF
TGTGCCAGCAGTTTAGGAGGGAAGGAGCAGTACTTC
>NA|TRBJ2-7|few|TRBV5-1
CASSTSGEGNEQYF
TGCGCCAGCAGCACGTCGGGAGAGGGGAACGAGCAGTACTTC
>NA|TRBJ2-3|NA|TRBV29-1
CSLRAQGQVDTQYF
TGCAGCCTCCGAGCACAGGGTCAGGTAGATACGCAGTATTTT
>TRBD2|TRBJ2-5|NA|TRBV7-2
CASSRGPGGSETQYF
TGTGCCAGCAGCAGGGGACCGGGGGGTTCAGAGACCCAGTACTTC
>TRBD2|TRBJ2-3|NA|TRBV6-1
CASSVLAGGRADTQYF
TGTGCCAGCAGTGTTCTGGCGGGGGGGAGGGCAGATACGCAGTATTTT
>NA|TRBJ1-2|NA|TRBV7-2
CASSLAFRLGSNYGYTF
TGTGCCAGCAGCTTAGCATTTCGCTTGGGCAGTAACTATGGCTACACCTTC
>NA|TRBJ1-5|NA|TRBV19
CASRETGYSNQPQHF
TGTGCCAGTAGAGAGACAGGCTATAGCAATCAGCCCCAGCATTTT
>NA|TRBJ1-3|NA|TRBV15
CATSSGAGLGGNTIYF
TGTGCCACCAGCAGCGGAGCGGGGCTAGGGGGAAACACCATATATTTT
>NA|TRBJ1-2|NA|TRBV6-2/TRBV6-3
CASSYSIGGLDGYTF
TGTGCCAGCAGTTACTCGATTGGAGGGCTGGATGGCTACACCTTC
>NA|TRBJ1-3|NA|TRBV3-1/TRBV3-2
CASSQENRQGQGNTIYF
TGTGCCAGCAGCCAAGAAAACCGTCAGGGGCAAGGAAACACCATATATTTT
>NA|TRBJ2-4|NA|TRBV13
CASSPQGSKNIQYF
TGTGCCAGCAGCCCCCAGGGTAGCAAAAACATTCAGTACTTC
>NA|TRBJ1-2|NA|TRBV19
CASNEVSGRHYGYTF
TGTGCCAGTAACGAAGTCTCAGGGAGGCACTATGGCTACACCTTC
>NA|TRBJ1-6|few|TRBV6-5
CASRTQSSYNSPLHF
TGTGCCAGCAGAACACAAAGCTCCTATAATTCACCCCTCCACTTT
>TRBD1|TRBJ1-4|once|TRBV27
CASRKTGAFNEKLFF
TGTGCCAGCAGGAAGACAGGGGCCTTTAATGAAAAACTGTTTTTT
>NA|TRBJ1-5|NA|TRBV28
CASSSVGSGPQHF
TGTGCCAGCAGTTCCGTAGGCTCGGGTCCCCAGCATTTT
>NA|TRBJ2-3|NA|TRBV19
CASMRAGLTDTQYF
TGTGCCAGTATGCGGGCAGGACTAACAGATACGCAGTATTTT
>TRBD1|TRBJ1-2|NA|TRBV7-9
CASSNNPRGYGYTF
TGTGCCAGCAGCAACAACCCCAGGGGGTACGGCTACACCTTC
>TRBD2|TRBJ2-2|NA|TRBV5-4
CASSISGRVDTGELFF
TGTGCCAGCAGCATTAGCGGGAGGGTTGACACCGGGGAGCTGTTTTTT